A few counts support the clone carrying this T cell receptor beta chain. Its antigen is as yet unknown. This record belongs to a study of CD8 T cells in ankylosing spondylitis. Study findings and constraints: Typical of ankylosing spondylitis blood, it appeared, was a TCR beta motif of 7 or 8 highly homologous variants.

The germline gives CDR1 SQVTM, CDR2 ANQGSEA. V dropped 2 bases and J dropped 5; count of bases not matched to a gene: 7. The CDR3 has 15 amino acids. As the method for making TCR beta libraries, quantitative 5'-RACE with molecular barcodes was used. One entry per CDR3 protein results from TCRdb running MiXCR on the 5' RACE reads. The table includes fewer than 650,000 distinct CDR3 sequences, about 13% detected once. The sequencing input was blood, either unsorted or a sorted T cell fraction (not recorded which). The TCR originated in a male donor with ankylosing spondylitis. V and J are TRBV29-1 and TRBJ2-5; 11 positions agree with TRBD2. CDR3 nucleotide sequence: TGCAGCGTTGAAACTAGCGGGAGTCATAGGGAGACCCAGTACTTC. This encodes CSVETSGSHRETQYF. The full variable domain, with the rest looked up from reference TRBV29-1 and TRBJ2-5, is SAVISQKPSRDICQRGTSLTIQCQVDSQVTMMFWYRQQPGQSLTLIATANQGSEATYESGFVIDKFPISRPNLTFSTLTVSNMSPEDSSIYLCSVETSGSHRETQYFGPGTRLLVL.